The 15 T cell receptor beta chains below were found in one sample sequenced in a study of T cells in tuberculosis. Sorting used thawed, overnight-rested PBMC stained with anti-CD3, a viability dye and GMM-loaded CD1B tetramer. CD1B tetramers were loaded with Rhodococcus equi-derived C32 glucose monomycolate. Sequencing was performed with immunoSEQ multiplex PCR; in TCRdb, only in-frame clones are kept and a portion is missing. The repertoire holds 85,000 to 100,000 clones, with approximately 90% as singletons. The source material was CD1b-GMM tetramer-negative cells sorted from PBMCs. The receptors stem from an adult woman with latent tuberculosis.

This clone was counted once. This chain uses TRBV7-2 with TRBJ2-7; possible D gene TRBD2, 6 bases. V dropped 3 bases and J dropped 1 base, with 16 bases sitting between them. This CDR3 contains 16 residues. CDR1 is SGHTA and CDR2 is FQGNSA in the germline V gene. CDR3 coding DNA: TGTGCCAGCAGCTTTTGGGGGGTTAAGGGGTCCTACGAGCAGTACTTC. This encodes CASSFWGVKGSYEQYF.

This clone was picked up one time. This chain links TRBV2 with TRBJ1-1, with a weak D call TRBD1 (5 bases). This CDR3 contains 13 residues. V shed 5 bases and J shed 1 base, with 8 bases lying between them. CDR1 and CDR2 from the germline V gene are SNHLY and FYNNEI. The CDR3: CASSRQPNTEAFF. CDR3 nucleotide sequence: TGTGCCAGCAGTCGACAGCCGAACACTGAAGCTTTCTTT.

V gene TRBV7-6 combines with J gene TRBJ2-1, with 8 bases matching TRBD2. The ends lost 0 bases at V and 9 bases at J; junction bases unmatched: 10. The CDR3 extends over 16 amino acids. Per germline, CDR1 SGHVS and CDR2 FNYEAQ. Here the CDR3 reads CASSLAVGGAQAEQFF. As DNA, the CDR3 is TGTGCCAGCAGCTTAGCGGTCGGGGGGGCCCAGGCTGAGCAGTTCTTC.

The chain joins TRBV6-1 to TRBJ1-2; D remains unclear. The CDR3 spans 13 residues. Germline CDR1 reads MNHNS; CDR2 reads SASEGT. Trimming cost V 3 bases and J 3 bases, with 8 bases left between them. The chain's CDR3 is CASSDQVDYGYTF. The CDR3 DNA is TGTGCCAGCAGTGACCAGGTGGACTATGGCTACACCTTC.

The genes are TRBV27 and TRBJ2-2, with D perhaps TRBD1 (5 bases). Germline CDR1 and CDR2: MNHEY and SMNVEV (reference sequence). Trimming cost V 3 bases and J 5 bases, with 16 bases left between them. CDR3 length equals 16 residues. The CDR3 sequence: CASSFGHPGETGELFF. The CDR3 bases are TGTGCCAGCAGTTTCGGACACCCTGGAGAAACCGGGGAGCTGTTTTTT.

The CDR3 DNA reads as TGTGCCAGCAGCCAGGGCCTTACATGGGGCTACACCTTC. Protein product: CASSQGLTWGYTF. The gene calls are TRBV11-2 and TRBJ1-2; D perhaps matches TRBD1 (5 bases). The CDR3 is made up of 13 amino acids. Between the trimmed V and J ends, which lost 5 bases and 8 bases, there was a span of 15 bases. Germline lookup yields CDR1 SGHAT and CDR2 FQNNGV.

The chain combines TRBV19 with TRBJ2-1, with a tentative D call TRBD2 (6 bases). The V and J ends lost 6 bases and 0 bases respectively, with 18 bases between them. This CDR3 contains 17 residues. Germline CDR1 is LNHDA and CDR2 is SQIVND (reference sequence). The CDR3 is CASSPEGAGSSYNEQFF. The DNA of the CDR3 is TGTGCCAGTAGCCCGGAGGGCGCGGGGAGCTCCTACAATGAGCAGTTCTTC. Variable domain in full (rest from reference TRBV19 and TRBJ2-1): DGGITQSPKYLFRKEGQNVTLSCEQNLNHDAMYWYRQDPGQGLRLIYYSQIVNDFQKGDIAEGYSVSREKKESFPLTVTSAQKNPTAFYLCASSPEGAGSSYNEQFFGPGTRLTVL.

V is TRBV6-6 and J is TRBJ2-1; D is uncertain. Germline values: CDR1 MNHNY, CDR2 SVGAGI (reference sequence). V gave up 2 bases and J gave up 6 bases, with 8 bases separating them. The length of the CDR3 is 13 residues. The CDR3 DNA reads TGTGCCAGCAGTTACGGATCGGGCAATGAGCAGTTCTTC. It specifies CASSYGSGNEQFF.

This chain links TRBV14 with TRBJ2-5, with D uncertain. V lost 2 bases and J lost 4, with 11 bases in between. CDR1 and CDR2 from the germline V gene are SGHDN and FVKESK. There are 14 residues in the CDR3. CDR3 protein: CASSQPTGLETQYF. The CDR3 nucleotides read TGTGCCAGCAGCCAACCGACGGGTTTAGAGACCCAGTACTTC.

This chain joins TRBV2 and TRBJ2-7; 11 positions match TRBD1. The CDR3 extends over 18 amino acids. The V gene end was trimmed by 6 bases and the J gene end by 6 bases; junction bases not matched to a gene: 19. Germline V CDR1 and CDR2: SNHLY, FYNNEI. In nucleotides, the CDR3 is TGTGCCAGCAGCTCCTACGGGGGAATGGGACAGGGGGTAGCCGAGCAGTACGTC. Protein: CASSSYGGMGQGVAEQYV.

This CDR3 is CASSVLPGNEQFF. CDR3 nucleotide sequence: TGTGCCAGCAGCGTGCTCCCAGGCAATGAGCAGTTCTTC. The chain couples TRBV5-4 to TRBJ2-1; D gene ambiguous. Trimming stripped 4 bases from V and 6 bases from J, with 11 bases between. From germline, CDR1 is SGHNT and CDR2 YYREEE (reference sequence). The CDR3 consists of 13 residues.

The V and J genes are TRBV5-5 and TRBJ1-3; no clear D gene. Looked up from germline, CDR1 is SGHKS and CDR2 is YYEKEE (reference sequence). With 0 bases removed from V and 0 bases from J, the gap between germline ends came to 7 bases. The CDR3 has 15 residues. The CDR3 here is CASSLDGDSGNTIYF. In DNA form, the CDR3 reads TGTGCCAGCAGCTTGGACGGAGACTCTGGAAACACCATATATTTT.

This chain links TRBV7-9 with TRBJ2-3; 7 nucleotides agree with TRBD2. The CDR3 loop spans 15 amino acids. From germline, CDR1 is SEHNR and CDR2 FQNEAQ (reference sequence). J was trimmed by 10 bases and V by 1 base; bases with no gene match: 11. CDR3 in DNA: TGTGCCAGCAGCTTAGAAGCGCGGACCCGGGGGGCGCAGTATTTT. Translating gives CASSLEARTRGAQYF.

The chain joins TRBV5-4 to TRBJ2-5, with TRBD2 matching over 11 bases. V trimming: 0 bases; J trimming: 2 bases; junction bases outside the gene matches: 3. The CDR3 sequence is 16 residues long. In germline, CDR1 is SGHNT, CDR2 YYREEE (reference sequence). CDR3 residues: CASSLVSSGGQETQYF. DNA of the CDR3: TGTGCCAGCAGCTTGGTGTCTAGCGGGGGGCAAGAGACCCAGTACTTC.

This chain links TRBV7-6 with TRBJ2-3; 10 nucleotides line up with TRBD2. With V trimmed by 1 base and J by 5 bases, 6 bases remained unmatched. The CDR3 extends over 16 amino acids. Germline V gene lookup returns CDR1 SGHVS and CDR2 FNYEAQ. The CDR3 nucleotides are TGTGCCAGCAGCTTAGTAGCGGGGGGTTTGGGAGATACGCAGTATTTT. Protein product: CASSLVAGGLGDTQYF.